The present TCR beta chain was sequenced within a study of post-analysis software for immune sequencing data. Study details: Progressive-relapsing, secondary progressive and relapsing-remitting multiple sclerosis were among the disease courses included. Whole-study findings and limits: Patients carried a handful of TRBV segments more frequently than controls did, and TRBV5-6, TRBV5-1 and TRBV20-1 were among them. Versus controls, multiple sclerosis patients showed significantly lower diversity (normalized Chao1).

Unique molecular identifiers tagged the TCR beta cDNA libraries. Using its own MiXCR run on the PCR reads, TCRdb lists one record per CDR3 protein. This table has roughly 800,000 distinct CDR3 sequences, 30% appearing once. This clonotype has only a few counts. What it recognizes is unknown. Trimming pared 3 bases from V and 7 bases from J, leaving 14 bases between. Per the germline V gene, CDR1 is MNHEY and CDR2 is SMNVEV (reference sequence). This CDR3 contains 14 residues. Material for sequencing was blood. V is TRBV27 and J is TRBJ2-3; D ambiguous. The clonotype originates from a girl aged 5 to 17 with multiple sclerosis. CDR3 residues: CASSFDPAPYTQYF. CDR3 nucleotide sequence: TGTGCCAGCAGTTTCGACCCGGCCCCCTATACGCAGTATTTT.